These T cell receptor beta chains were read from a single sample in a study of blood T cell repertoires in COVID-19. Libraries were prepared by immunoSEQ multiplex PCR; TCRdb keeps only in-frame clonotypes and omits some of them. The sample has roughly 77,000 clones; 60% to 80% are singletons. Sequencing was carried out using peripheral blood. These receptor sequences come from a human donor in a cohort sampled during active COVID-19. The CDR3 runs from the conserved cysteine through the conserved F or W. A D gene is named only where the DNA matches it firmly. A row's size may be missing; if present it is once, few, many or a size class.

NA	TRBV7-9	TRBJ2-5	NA	CASSLLGSSQETQYF	TGTGCCAGCAGCTTATTGGGCAGTTCCCAAGAGACCCAGTACTTC
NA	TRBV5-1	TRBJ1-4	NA	CASSPGEIGEKLFF	TGCGCCAGCAGCCCCGGGGAGATAGGGGAAAAACTGTTTTTT
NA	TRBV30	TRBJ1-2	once	CAWSGPRGGSYGYTF	TGTGCCTGGAGTGGGCCCCGGGGGGGGTCCTATGGCTACACCTTC
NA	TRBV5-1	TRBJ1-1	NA	CASSPGNTEAFF	TGCGCCAGCAGCCCGGGGAACACTGAAGCTTTCTTT
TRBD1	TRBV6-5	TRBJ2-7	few	CASSRQGKQYF	TGTGCCAGCAGTCGACAGGGGAAGCAGTACTTC
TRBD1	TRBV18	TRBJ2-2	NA	CASLRDRQATGELFF	TGTGCCAGCTTACGGGACAGGCAGGCCACCGGGGAGCTGTTTTTT
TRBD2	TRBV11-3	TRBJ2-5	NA	CASSRRGGETQYF	TGTGCCAGCAGCCGCCGGGGGGGAGAGACCCAGTACTTC
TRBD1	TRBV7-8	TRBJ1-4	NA	CASSLAWGQGAKLFF	TGTGCCAGCAGCTTAGCGTGGGGACAGGGGGCAAAACTGTTTTTT
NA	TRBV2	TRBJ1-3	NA	CASSGQVNSGNTIYF	TGTGCCAGCAGTGGACAGGTTAACTCTGGAAACACCATATATTTT
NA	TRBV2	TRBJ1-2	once	CASSTSATTRSYTF	TGTGCCAGCAGTACGTCAGCTACGACACGGAGCTACACCTTC
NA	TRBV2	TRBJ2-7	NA	CASSVGGSGEQYF	TGTGCCAGCAGTGTAGGAGGGAGTGGCGAGCAGTACTTC
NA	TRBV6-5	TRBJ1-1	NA	CASSPELVLNTEAFF	TGTGCCAGCAGTCCCGAGCTCGTTTTGAACACTGAAGCTTTCTTT